The entry that follows covers one T cell receptor beta chain sequence. Its antigen is currently not known. There are no base qualities to consult, and no much larger clone falls within one base. To identify antigen-specific CD4+ T cell clonotypes by their expansion, the ViraFEST assay first stimulated PBMC with viral peptide pools and then applied TCR sequencing. After less than 13 days of culture, CD4+ T cells were isolated with the EasySep CD4+ T cell isolation kit. Each participant got two doses of an mRNA SARS-CoV-2 vaccine, either BNT162b2 or mRNA-1273. Healthy vaccine recipients had no prior SARS-CoV-2 infection, confirmed by negative nucleocapsid antibodies before and after vaccination. Some 2 million PBMC per well were cultured in IMDM with 5% human AB serum, roughly 10 IU/ml IL-2 and gentamicin, plus 10 ug/ml peptides. On days 3 and 7, half of the culture medium was replaced with fresh IL-2-containing medium. Unless noted otherwise, every peptide stimulation condition was cultured in triplicate wells. PBMC were separated from whole blood using Ficoll-Paque Plus gradient centrifugation and were then either cryopreserved at -140C or used fresh. The overlapping peptide pools covered the spike proteins of SARS-CoV-2 as well as those of the common cold coronaviruses HCoV-NL63, HCoV-OC43 and HCoV-229E. Genomic DNA was extracted from cultured CD4+ T cells with the QIAamp micro DNA kit.

Preparation of the library involved the immunoSEQ multiplex PCR assay. DNA from the cultured and isolated CD4+ T cells underwent TCR beta CDR3 sequencing. The study's processing was this. Non-productive TCR sequences were discarded, and reads were trimmed to the CDR3 region, with only CDR3s of 7 or more amino acids retained. Antigen-specific clonotypes were identified with the MANAFEST web app by comparing expansion in peptide wells against reference cultures. For clones to be considered positive, expansion at FDR<0.05 versus reference and all other wells, an odds ratio above 5, and a frequency above 0.1% in two replicate wells were required. A clonotype was defined as cross-reactive if the clonotype was significantly expanded both in SARS-CoV-2 spike wells and in at least one common cold coronavirus spike condition. CDR3 similarity was assessed by Levenshtein distance using the stringdist R package, and unrooted trees were constructed with ape in R 3.6.1. The source is immuneACCESS, and TCRdb retained only in-frame sequences with V and J called. Part of the clones is not carried over; for the studies checked, unresolved V genes explain less than half of this, and the remainder is unexplained. The DNA was the basis for D and trimming; V, J and clone size are from that table. The sample includes about 66,000 clones, with 76% observed a single time. Around 0.95% of the sample rests with the top ten.

Reading from cysteine to phenylalanine, the CDR3 counts 17 amino acids. Only CDR3 DNA is held: 51 bases, read in frame from base 1. After removal of 5 bases from V and 4 bases from J, the junction retains 13 bases not matched to a gene. CDR1 and CDR2, per the germline V gene (reference sequence), are SEHNR and FQNEAQ. The data were obtained in a study of vaccination effects on CD4 cells after COVID-19 (dated by TCRdb to 2021 to 2024). Broadly, across the study: Across the study, the median time from the second dose to post-vaccine sampling was 72 days (range 14 to 241). SARS-CoV-2 spike-specific CD4+ TCR repertoires from before and after mRNA vaccination were compared in COVID-19 convalescent patients and in infection-naive vaccine recipients. Altogether, about 10 COVID-19 convalescent patients and a handful of SARS-CoV-2-naive healthy vaccine recipients made up the full study. In the study, cultures from other donors were sequenced using the Oncomine TCR Beta short-read assay on an Illumina iSeq 100. General conclusions and limits of the study: Among healthy vaccine recipients, nearly all vaccine-induced clones were SARS-CoV-2 mono-reactive, and only 1 of 255 was cross-reactive with common cold coronaviruses. At late post-vaccination timepoints, both infection-induced and vaccine-induced clones showed marked clonal contraction, consistent with waning T cell responses. Only a small number of convalescent patients were included, and no early post-infection timepoints were available, which limited the study.

This sequence was found in a human donor who received a COVID-19 vaccine. The receptor chain draws on TRBV7-9 and TRBJ1-4; a stretch of 7 junction bases matches TRBD1. The sequences come from CD4+ T cells from PBMCs cultured with HCoV-OC43 spike peptides, collected after COVID-19 vaccination. Read against the paper, the sample's cell subset or site label means: HCoV-OC43 spike overlapping peptide pool stimulation. The encoded CDR3 is CASSESRDRSGNEKLFF. The nucleotides read TGTGCCAGCAGCGAGTCCCGGGACAGATCCGGTAATGAAAAACTGTTTTTT.